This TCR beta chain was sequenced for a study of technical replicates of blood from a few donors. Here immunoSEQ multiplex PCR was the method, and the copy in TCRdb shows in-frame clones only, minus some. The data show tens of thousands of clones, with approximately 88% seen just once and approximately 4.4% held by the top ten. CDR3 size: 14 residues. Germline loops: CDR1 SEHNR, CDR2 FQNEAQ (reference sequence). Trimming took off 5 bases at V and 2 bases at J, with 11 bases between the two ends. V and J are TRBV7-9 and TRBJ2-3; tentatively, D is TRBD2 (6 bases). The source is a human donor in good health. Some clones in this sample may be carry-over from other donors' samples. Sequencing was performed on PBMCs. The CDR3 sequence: CASSRSGFTDTQYF. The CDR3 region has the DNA TGTGCCAGCAGCCGTAGCGGATTCACAGATACGCAGTATTTT.